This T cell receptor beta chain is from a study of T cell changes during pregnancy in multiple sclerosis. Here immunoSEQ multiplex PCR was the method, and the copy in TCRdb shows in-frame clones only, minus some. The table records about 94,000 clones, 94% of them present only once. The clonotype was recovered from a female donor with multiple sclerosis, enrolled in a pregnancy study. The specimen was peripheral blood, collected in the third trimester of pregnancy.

This CDR3 is CASSSSGTGQNYGYTF. CDR3 coding DNA: TGTGCCAGCAGTTCCTCCGGGACAGGGCAAAACTATGGCTACACCTTC. The chain carries TRBV27 and TRBJ1-2; TRBD1 matches at 9 bases. After removal of 4 bases from V and 2 bases from J, the junction contained 8 bases not matched to a gene. Germline V lookup: CDR1 MNHEY, CDR2 SMNVEV (reference sequence). The CDR3 contains 16 residues.